What follows are 24 T cell receptor beta chains derived from one specimen sequenced in a study of T-cell memory formation after mild COVID-19 (dated by TCRdb to the early 2020s). The library was made by 5' RACE. The data were produced on an Illumina NovaSeq 6000. TCRdb reanalyzed the raw reads on its own, using fastp at Q25 for trimming and MiXCR for clone calling, and kept in-frame beta chains. Identical CDR3 proteins give one entry, which carries the most common genes and DNA. Recorded for this sample are about 540,000 distinct CDR3 sequences; 20% of them occurred a single time. The ten largest account for approximately 12% of the sample. Material: PBMCs or a T cell subset sorted from them (not recorded which). Receptor source: an adult woman who had mild COVID-19 (a few samples of this study predate the infection). The sample titles of this study are shuffled in the database, so cell type and time point are left out; the donor was told from shared clones.

The chain joins TRBV20-1 to TRBJ1-2; D not certain. Germline CDR1 DFQATT, CDR2 SNEGSKA (reference sequence). The V end lost 1 base, the J end lost 5 bases, and 11 bases lay between the germline ends. The CDR3 extends over 13 amino acids. In DNA, the CDR3 is TGCAGTGCTAGAGCTACTCACGGATATGGCTACACCTTC. Amino acids: CSARATHGYGYTF.

V and J are TRBV4-2 and TRBJ2-1; the match to TRBD2 covers 10 bases. The germline V gene encodes CDR1 LGHNA and CDR2 YNFKEQ. V shed 4 bases and J 6 bases; nucleotides not matched to a gene: 12. The CDR3 is 17 amino acids. DNA of the CDR3: TGTGCCAGCAGCCCGCAACCTAGCGGGAGTGGGGCCAATGAGCAGTTCTTC. It specifies CASSPQPSGSGANEQFF.

The table lists this clonotype with many counts. The CDR3 here is CSAPRGGQGSYEQYF. In DNA, the CDR3 is TGCAGTGCTCCCCGAGGGGGACAGGGATCCTACGAGCAGTACTTC. The genes are TRBV20-1 and TRBJ2-7; TRBD1 matches at 9 bases. Germline-derived CDR1 and CDR2 are DFQATT and SNEGSKA (reference sequence). V lost 5 bases and J lost 1; bases outside the gene matches: 9. The CDR3 length is 15 residues.

This clonotype showed up just a few times. The chain combines TRBV4-1 with TRBJ2-7; 7 nucleotides match TRBD1. V was pared by 3 bases and J by 0 bases, with 8 bases of the junction left unmatched. The CDR3 spans 16 residues. In germline, CDR1 is MGHRA, CDR2 YSYEKL. The DNA for the CDR3 is TGCGCCAGCAGCCATGAGACAGGGCTTACCTCCTACGAGCAGTACTTC. Translation: CASSHETGLTSYEQYF.

The chain uses TRBV7-6 and TRBJ2-2; tentatively, D is TRBD1 (6 bases). This CDR3 has 14 amino acids. Trimming removed 1 base at V and 6 bases at J, with 9 bases between. Looked up from germline, CDR1 is SGHVS and CDR2 is FNYEAQ. The CDR3 DNA is TGTGCCAGCAGCTTAGAGGGGGTCCCCGGGGAGCTGTTTTTT. Residues: CASSLEGVPGELFF.

V and J are TRBV6-4 and TRBJ2-1; 7 bases align to TRBD2. There are 14 residues in the CDR3. V lost 10 bases, J lost 4 bases, and 10 bases stayed unmatched. Germline values: CDR1 MRHNA, CDR2 SNTAGT. The CDR3 sequence is CATKVRDYYNEQFF. The CDR3 DNA sequence: TGTGCCACCAAGGTCCGGGACTATTACAATGAGCAGTTCTTC.

This clonotype was counted only a few times. The V call is TRBV5-1, the J call TRBJ2-7; 9 nucleotides match TRBD1. The CDR3 totals 14 residues. Germline V gives CDR1 SGHRS, CDR2 YFSETQ. V was pared by 5 bases and J by 3 bases, with 6 bases of the junction left unmatched. CDR3 protein: CASRRDRVYYEQYF. CDR3 nucleotide sequence: TGCGCCAGCAGGCGGGACAGGGTTTACTACGAGCAGTACTTC.

J is TRBJ2-3 and V is TRBV2; a possible D gene is TRBD1 (6 bases). There are 14 residues in the CDR3. The V end was cut by 8 bases, the J end by 10 bases, with 22 bases between. Germline V gene lookup returns CDR1 SNHLY and CDR2 FYNNEI. The CDR3, as DNA: TGTGCCAGCGACCCGAAAGGGGGTGTTCGCCCGCAGTATTTT. Residues: CASDPKGGVRPQYF.

V and J are TRBV4-2 and TRBJ2-5; 10 bases align to TRBD2. Trimming at V came to 0 bases and at J to 5 bases, leaving 9 bases not matched to a gene. CDR1 LGHNA and CDR2 YNFKEQ come from the germline V gene. This CDR3 has 17 amino acids. This chain's CDR3 is CASSQDRLVAGGETQYF. For the CDR3, the DNA is TGTGCCAGCAGCCAAGATCGCCTAGTAGCGGGGGGCGAGACCCAGTACTTC.

The J gene is TRBJ2-5, the V gene TRBV19; the D is unclear. CDR1 and CDR2 (germline): LNHDA, SQIVND (reference sequence). The CDR3 runs to 14 residues. V gave up 3 bases and J gave up 5 bases, with 13 bases separating them. CDR3 protein: CASSMNRLGETQYF. The CDR3 nucleotides are TGTGCCAGTAGTATGAACAGATTGGGGGAGACCCAGTACTTC.

This clonotype was observed many times. The V gene is TRBV2, the J gene TRBJ1-6, with 8 bases aligning to TRBD1. V shed 10 bases, J shed 4 bases, and the junction held 9 bases outside the gene matches. Per the germline V gene, CDR1 is SNHLY and CDR2 is FYNNEI. This CDR3 has 15 amino acids. The CDR3 sequence is CATRGQALYNSPLHF. The CDR3 nucleotides are TGTGCCACCAGGGGGCAGGCGCTATATAATTCACCCCTCCACTTT.

The chain carries TRBV18 and TRBJ2-3, with D possibly TRBD2 on 5 matching bases. Germline values: CDR1 KGHSH, CDR2 LQKENI. This CDR3 contains 14 residues. Trimming shortened V by 10 bases and J by 4 bases, and 18 bases separated the two germline ends. This CDR3 reads CATSDSLQSDTQYF. For the CDR3, the DNA is TGTGCCACCTCGGACTCCCTTCAATCAGATACGCAGTATTTT.

This clonotype was counted a few times. The rearrangement joins TRBV6-2 or TRBV6-3 to TRBJ2-5; 9 bases are a match to TRBD2. Germline V gene sequence: CDR1 MNHEY, CDR2 SVGEGT. CDR3 length equals 15 residues. Trimming at V came to 1 base and at J to 3 bases, leaving 3 bases not matched to a gene. The CDR3 reads CASSYLTSGKETQYF. In DNA, the CDR3 is TGTGCCAGCAGTTACTTGACTAGCGGAAAAGAGACCCAGTACTTC.

The chain combines TRBV7-2 with TRBJ2-4; D is unclear. The CDR3 is made up of 12 amino acids. V lost 4 bases and J 8 bases, leaving 9 bases between the germline ends. Germline assignment: CDR1 SGHTA and CDR2 FQGNSA. CDR3 in amino acids: CASSYWYDIQYF. The DNA of the CDR3 is TGTGCCAGCAGCTACTGGTATGACATTCAGTACTTC.

The table lists this clonotype with a few counts. The V gene is TRBV7-9, the J gene TRBJ2-1; possible D gene TRBD2, 5 bases. V lost 5 bases to trimming and J lost 9 bases, with 11 bases between them. CDR1 and CDR2 (germline): SEHNR, FQNEAQ (reference sequence). The CDR3 covers 12 residues. The CDR3 DNA is TGTGCCAGCAGCCTCGCTAGCACTGAGCAGTTCTTC. The encoded protein is CASSLASTEQFF. The full variable domain, completed using reference TRBV7-9 and TRBJ2-1, is DTGVSQNPRHKITKRGQNVTFRCDPISEHNRLYWYRQTLGQGPEFLTYFQNEAQLEKSRLLSDRFSAERPKGSFSTLEIQRTEQGDSAMYLCASSLASTEQFFGPGTRLTVL.

This clonotype has only a few counts. The J gene is TRBJ2-1, the V gene TRBV24-1, with unresolved D. The germline gives CDR1 KGHDR, CDR2 SFDVKD. Trimming removed 4 bases from V and 6 bases from J, with 9 bases in between. The CDR3 runs 13 residues. The DNA of the CDR3 is TGTGCCACCAGTGACCGGATACTCAATGAGCAGTTCTTC. This codes for CATSDRILNEQFF.

Ten or more counts support this clonotype. The J gene is TRBJ2-7, the V gene TRBV5-6; D tentatively reads TRBD1 or TRBD2 (5 bases each). V lost 0 bases to trimming and J lost 7 bases, with 14 bases between them. Germline V gene data show CDR1 as SGHDT and CDR2 as YYEEEE. The CDR3 contains 14 residues. For the CDR3, the DNA is TGTGCCAGCAGCTTGGTGACCCTCTGGGGGGAGCAGTACTTC. It is translated as CASSLVTLWGEQYF.

This clonotype was detected once. The chain combines TRBV27 with TRBJ1-2; D is unresolved. This CDR3 has 12 amino acids. V lost 8 bases to trimming and J lost 2 bases, with 9 bases between them. Germline V gene sequence: CDR1 MNHEY, CDR2 SMNVEV (reference sequence). CDR3 sequence reads: CASGGRNYGYTF. CDR3 coding DNA: TGTGCCAGCGGAGGGCGAAACTATGGCTACACCTTC.

The genes are TRBV9 and TRBJ2-3, with D maybe TRBD2 (5 bases). Trimming stripped 0 bases from V and 6 bases from J, with 8 bases between. The length of the CDR3 is 13 residues. The germline V gene encodes CDR1 SGDLS and CDR2 YYNGEE. The CDR3 region is CASSVVGIDTQYF. Written as DNA, the CDR3 is TGTGCCAGCAGCGTAGTCGGGATTGATACGCAGTATTTT.

In this sample, this clonotype turned up a few times. The chain employs TRBV20-1 and TRBJ1-1, with TRBD1 matching over 8 bases. With V trimmed by 6 bases and J by 4 bases, 10 bases remained unmatched. The germline CDR1 and CDR2 sequences are DFQATT and SNEGSKA (reference sequence). CDR3 length equals 14 residues. CDR3 DNA: TGCAGTGCGAGAAGGACAGGGATTAGCACTGAAGCTTTCTTT. Encoded protein: CSARRTGISTEAFF.

This clonotype was counted ten times or more. The chain is built from TRBV5-1 and TRBJ2-7; 12 bases fit TRBD2. V trimming: 0 bases; J trimming: 7 bases; junction bases outside the gene matches: 5. This CDR3 comprises 15 residues. CDR1 is SGHRS and CDR2 is YFSETQ in the germline V gene. The chain's CDR3 is CASSLDPGLAGEQYF. The CDR3 DNA follows: TGCGCCAGCAGCTTGGATCCCGGACTAGCGGGGGAGCAGTACTTC.

The chain has TRBV4-2 and TRBJ2-7, with D perhaps matching TRBD1 or TRBD2 (5 bases each). The CDR3 totals 15 residues. Trimming took off 4 bases at V and 5 bases at J, with 18 bases between the two ends. Looked up from germline, CDR1 is LGHNA and CDR2 is YNFKEQ. CDR3 DNA sequence: TGTGCCAGCAGCCCCCTTGGGACCCCACTCCACGAGCAGTACTTC. Encoded protein: CASSPLGTPLHEQYF.

This chain links TRBV13 with TRBJ2-1; 9 positions match TRBD2. Losses at the gene ends were 0 bases for V and 9 bases for J; bases not matched to a gene: 9. The CDR3 is made up of 16 amino acids. Germline V gene data show CDR1 as PRHDT and CDR2 as FYEKMQ (reference sequence). The CDR3 bases are TGTGCCAGCAGCTTAGGATCGTCGGGTAGCGGGAGTGAGCAGTTCTTC. It is translated as CASSLGSSGSGSEQFF.

The CDR3 DNA reads TGTGCCAGCAGCTTACAGGCGGGAGTTCGGAATGAGCAGTTCTTC. Translated: CASSLQAGVRNEQFF. V and J are TRBV7-3 and TRBJ2-1; TRBD2 matches at 7 bases. The CDR3 loop spans 15 amino acids. With 2 bases clipped from V and 7 bases from J, the junction kept 8 bases outside the gene matches. CDR1 and CDR2 from the germline V gene are SGHTA and FQGTGA.